The 22 T cell receptor beta chains given below trace back to one sample, sequenced in a study of Graves' ophthalmopathy and Graves' hyperthyroidism. Amplified TCR beta CDR3 regions were obtained using RNA transcripts as template. HTBI-primed first-round RT-PCR preceded second-round multiplex PCR. TCRdb redid the calling of the multiplex PCR reads with MiXCR, one entry per CDR3 protein. Among around 600,000 distinct CDR3 sequences, roughly 39% were seen once, and the ten largest hold over 2.5%. Sequenced input: peripheral blood. The receptors derive from an adult man with Graves' ophthalmopathy.

The gene calls are TRBV25-1 and TRBJ2-7; 7 bases are shared with TRBD1. V shed 8 bases, J shed 2 bases, and the junction held 9 bases outside the gene matches. This CDR3 region has 14 residues. The germline V gene encodes CDR1 MGHDK and CDR2 SYGVNS. As DNA, the CDR3 is TGTGCCAGCTTGGGGTTCCAGGGGGCCTACGAGCAGTACTTC. Translated, it gives CASLGFQGAYEQYF.

This clonotype was detected many times. The chain couples TRBV20-1 to TRBJ1-2; the match to TRBD1 covers 9 bases. The CDR3 has 15 amino acids. The V segment lost 6 bases and the J segment 4 bases; nucleotides outside the gene matches: 12. Germline lookup yields CDR1 DFQATT and CDR2 SNEGSKA (reference sequence). The CDR3 region is CSAHPGTGYAYGYTF. In nucleotides, the CDR3 is TGCAGTGCCCACCCCGGGACAGGGTACGCCTATGGCTACACCTTC.

CDR3 bases: TGTGCCAGCAGCCATGGGACTAGCGGGGACTACGAGCAGTACTTC. This sequence encodes CASSHGTSGDYEQYF. The rearrangement joins TRBV7-4 to TRBJ2-7; TRBD2 agrees at 13 bases. V gave up 5 bases and J gave up 3 bases; unmatched junction bases: 4. CDR1 is SGHVT and CDR2 is SQSDAQ in the germline V gene. This CDR3 comprises 15 residues.

The rearrangement uses TRBV11-1 and TRBJ2-2; 7 bases map to TRBD1. After removal of 5 bases from V and 3 bases from J, the junction contained 9 bases not matched to a gene. Germline V lookup: CDR1 SGHAT, CDR2 FQDESV (reference sequence). The CDR3 has 16 amino acids. CDR3 nucleotide sequence: TGTGCCAGCAGCCAAGAGAGGGGGCTGGACACCGGGGAGCTGTTTTTT. Its translation is CASSQERGLDTGELFF.

This clonotype was observed a handful of times. This rearrangement joins TRBV27 to TRBJ1-2, with D uncertain. V shed 5 bases and J shed 7 bases, with 11 bases lying between them. CDR1 and CDR2 from the germline V gene are MNHEY and SMNVEV (reference sequence). The CDR3 extends over 12 amino acids. This chain's CDR3 is CASSLNRAGYTF. CDR3 nucleotide sequence: TGTGCCAGCAGTCTAAATCGGGCTGGCTACACCTTC.

This clonotype has at least ten counts. The chain combines TRBV6-1 with TRBJ1-1; D gene uncertain. Trimming shortened V by 1 base and J by 1 base, and 10 bases separated the two germline ends. The CDR3 consists of 15 residues. Germline V gives CDR1 MNHNS, CDR2 SASEGT. CDR3 loop: CASSEVSRWNTEAFF. The CDR3 DNA sequence: TGTGCCAGCAGTGAAGTATCTCGGTGGAACACTGAAGCTTTCTTT.

V usage is TRBV25-1 and J usage is TRBJ1-1, with 9 positions matching TRBD1. Germline CDR1 and CDR2: MGHDK and SYGVNS. The CDR3 loop spans 13 amino acids. Trimming took 8 bases from V and 3 from J; bases not matched to a gene: 4. CDR3 bases: TGTGCCAGCGGTCGACAGGGGGACACTGAAGCTTTCTTT. The encoded protein is CASGRQGDTEAFF.

This clonotype was found many times. The chain employs TRBV20-1 and TRBJ1-2; 7 nucleotides agree with TRBD1. The CDR3 sequence is 14 residues long. Germline values: CDR1 DFQATT, CDR2 SNEGSKA (reference sequence). The J segment lost 3 bases and the V segment lost 5 bases, leaving 9 bases of the junction unmatched. CDR3 sequence reads: CSALKEGTDYGYTF. As DNA, the CDR3 is TGCAGTGCTCTAAAGGAGGGGACAGACTATGGCTACACCTTC.

This clonotype was counted a few times. The rearrangement uses TRBV5-4 and TRBJ2-7; D is ambiguous. The V gene lost 4 bases and the J gene lost 5 bases, with 13 bases spanning the gap. CDR3 length equals 13 residues. From germline, CDR1 is SGHNT and CDR2 YYREEE (reference sequence). The CDR3: CASSLTLEDEQYF. Here the CDR3 DNA reads TGTGCCAGCAGCCTTACTCTCGAGGACGAGCAGTACTTC.

V usage is TRBV29-1 and J usage is TRBJ1-5, with no clear D. CDR1 SQVTM and CDR2 ANQGSEA come from the germline V gene. The germline V and J ends were trimmed by 4 bases and 11 bases, with 9 bases remaining between them. The CDR3 is made up of 10 amino acids. The CDR3 loop reads CSVAQETQHF. In nucleotides, the CDR3 is TGCAGCGTTGCCCAAGAGACCCAGCATTTT. Full variable domain (missing parts from reference TRBV29-1 and TRBJ1-5): SAVISQKPSRDICQRGTSLTIQCQVDSQVTMMFWYRQQPGQSLTLIATANQGSEATYESGFVIDKFPISRPNLTFSTLTVSNMSPEDSSIYLCSVAQETQHFGDGTRLSIL.

For this clonotype: A single base separates this from a much larger clone, so it may be a read error. The chain couples TRBV7-8 to TRBJ2-5; 7 bases line up with TRBD2. The CDR3 loop spans 18 amino acids. Germline CDR1 SGHVS, CDR2 FQNEAQ. CDR3 loop: CASSSRGAGGPGGETQDF. The CDR3 DNA is TGTGCCAGCAGCTCCCGCGGGGCAGGCGGCCCGGGGGGAGAGACCCAGGACTTC.

Comments on this clonotype: Possible read error: a much larger clone is one base away. This CDR3 is CASSLDVRGEQHF. In DNA form, the CDR3 reads TGTGCCAGCAGCTTAGATGTACGAGGGGAGCAGCACTTC. The chain links TRBV11-3 to TRBJ2-7, with D possibly being TRBD1 or TRBD2 (5 bases each). The CDR3 length is 13 residues. Germline-derived CDR1 and CDR2 are SGHNT and YENEEA.

The chain employs TRBV20-1 and TRBJ2-7, with TRBD2 as a possible D gene (5 bases). Between the trimmed V and J ends, which lost 0 bases and 5 bases, there was a span of 8 bases. The CDR3 totals 12 residues. Germline CDR1 DFQATT, CDR2 SNEGSKA (reference sequence). The CDR3 protein is CSARDGEHEQYF. CDR3 nucleotides: TGCAGTGCTAGAGATGGGGAGCACGAGCAGTACTTC.

The V and J genes are TRBV11-2 and TRBJ1-1, with 11 bases fitting TRBD1. The germline V gene encodes CDR1 SGHAT and CDR2 FQNNGV. The length of the CDR3 is 21 residues. J lost 4 bases, V lost 1 base, and 20 bases had no gene match. The CDR3 is CASSLGGRSGTGGIRGTEAFF. CDR3 nucleotide sequence: TGTGCCAGCAGCTTAGGCGGGCGATCCGGGACAGGGGGGATTAGGGGCACTGAAGCTTTCTTT. The entire variable domain, with the rest obtained from reference TRBV11-2 and TRBJ1-1, is as follows: EAGVAQSPRYKIIEKRQSVAFWCNPISGHATLYWYQQILGQGPKLLIQFQNNGVVDDSQLPKDRFSAERLKGVDSTLKIQPAKLEDSAVYLCASSLGGRSGTGGIRGTEAFFGQGTRLTVV.

The sample holds many counts of this clonotype. The J gene is TRBJ2-5, the V gene TRBV10-3; 9 nucleotides match TRBD2. Germline assignment: CDR1 ENHRY and CDR2 SYGVKD. The CDR3 covers 15 residues. With 0 bases clipped from V and 3 bases from J, the junction kept 2 bases outside the gene matches. The CDR3 nucleotides read TGTGCCATCAGTGAGTCGAGCGGGGGGAAAGAGACCCAGTACTTC. Residues: CAISESSGGKETQYF.

In this sample, this clonotype turned up many times. The chain has TRBV6-4 and TRBJ1-6; the match to TRBD1 covers 12 bases. CDR3 length: 14 amino acids. V shed 6 bases and J 10 bases; nucleotides not matched to a gene: 4. Per germline, CDR1 MRHNA and CDR2 SNTAGT. Here the CDR3 reads CASRGQGASSPLHF. CDR3 DNA: TGTGCCAGCAGGGGACAGGGGGCAAGCTCACCCCTCCACTTT.

This clonotype was counted ten times or more. The chain combines TRBV20-1 with TRBJ1-6; D is perhaps TRBD1 (6 bases). Trimming removed 3 bases at V and 3 bases at J, with 9 bases between. Germline V gives CDR1 DFQATT, CDR2 SNEGSKA (reference sequence). The CDR3 is 14 amino acids. CDR3 in amino acids: CSASQDSYNSPLHF. In DNA form, the CDR3 reads TGCAGTGCTAGCCAGGACAGCTATAATTCACCCCTCCACTTT.

A remark on this clonotype: A single base separates this from a much larger clone, so it may be a read error. The chain has TRBV6-6 and TRBJ2-7, with D uncertain. The CDR3 is made up of 13 amino acids. Germline lookup yields CDR1 MNHNY and CDR2 SVGAGI (reference sequence). Here the CDR3 reads CASSYLHPYEQCF. In DNA, the CDR3 is TGTGCCAGCAGTTACCTCCACCCCTACGAGCAGTGCTTC.

Regarding this clonotype: This sequence may be a read error, since a much larger clone differs from it by one base. The V and J genes are TRBV7-9 and TRBJ2-7; D possibly corresponds to TRBD2 (6 bases). Germline CDR1 SEHNR, CDR2 FQNEAQ (reference sequence). Trimming took off 1 base at V and 2 bases at J, with 12 bases between the two ends. The CDR3 totals 15 residues. This CDR3 is CASSLVLGGPYEQYF. DNA of the CDR3: TGTGCCAGCAGCTTAGTGCTCGGGGGACCCTACGAGCAGTACTTC.

This clonotype was found a few times. The gene calls are TRBV13 and TRBJ2-7; D possibly corresponds to TRBD1 (6 bases). Germline V lookup: CDR1 PRHDT, CDR2 FYEKMQ (reference sequence). The CDR3 length is 15 residues. Trimming removed 7 bases at V and 0 bases at J, with 16 bases between. CDR3 sequence (DNA): TGTGCCAGCACCATCAACACAGGGAGCTCCTACGAGCAGTACTTC. Translated, it gives CASTINTGSSYEQYF.

The chain is built from TRBV20-1 and TRBJ2-7, with TRBD2 identical over 9 bases. This CDR3 contains 13 residues. J was trimmed by 2 bases and V by 3 bases; bases with no gene match: 2. Germline-derived CDR1 and CDR2 are DFQATT and SNEGSKA (reference sequence). CDR3 loop: CSASSGGPYEQYF. CDR3 bases: TGCAGTGCTAGTAGCGGGGGACCCTACGAGCAGTACTTC.

The chain has TRBV30 and TRBJ2-3; 7 nucleotides align to TRBD2. Per the germline V gene, CDR1 is GTSNPN and CDR2 is SVGIG (reference sequence). The CDR3 is made up of 13 amino acids. J was trimmed by 1 base and V by 4 bases; bases with no gene match: 2. CDR3 in DNA: TGTGCCTGGACTAGCGGACGCACAGATACGCAGTATTTT. Translating gives CAWTSGRTDTQYF.